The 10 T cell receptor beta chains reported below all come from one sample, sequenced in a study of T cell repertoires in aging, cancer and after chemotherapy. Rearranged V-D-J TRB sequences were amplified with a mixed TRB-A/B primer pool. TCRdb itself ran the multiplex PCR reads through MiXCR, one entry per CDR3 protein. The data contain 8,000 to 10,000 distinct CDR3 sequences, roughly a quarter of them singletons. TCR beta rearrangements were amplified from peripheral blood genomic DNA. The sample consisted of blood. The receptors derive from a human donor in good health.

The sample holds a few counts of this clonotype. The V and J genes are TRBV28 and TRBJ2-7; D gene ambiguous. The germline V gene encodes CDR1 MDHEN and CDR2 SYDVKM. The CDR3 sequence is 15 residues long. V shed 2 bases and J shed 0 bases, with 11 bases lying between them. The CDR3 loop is CASSLGSLYSYEQYF. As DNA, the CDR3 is TGTGCCAGCAGTTTAGGGTCGCTTTACTCCTACGAGCAGTACTTC.

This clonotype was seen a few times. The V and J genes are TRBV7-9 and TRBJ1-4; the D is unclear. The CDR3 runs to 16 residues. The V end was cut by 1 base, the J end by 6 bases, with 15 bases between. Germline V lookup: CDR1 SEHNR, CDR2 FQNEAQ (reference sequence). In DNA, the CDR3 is TGTGCCAGCAGCTTAGGTAAAGCGACGGGGTATGAAAAACTGTTTTTT. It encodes CASSLGKATGYEKLFF.

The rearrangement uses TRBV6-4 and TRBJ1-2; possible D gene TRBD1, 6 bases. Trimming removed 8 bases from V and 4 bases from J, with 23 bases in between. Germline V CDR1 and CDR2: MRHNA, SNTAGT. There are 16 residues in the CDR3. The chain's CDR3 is CASRVRDIEPSYGYTF. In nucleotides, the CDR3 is TGTGCCAGCCGAGTAAGGGACATAGAGCCCTCCTATGGCTACACCTTC.

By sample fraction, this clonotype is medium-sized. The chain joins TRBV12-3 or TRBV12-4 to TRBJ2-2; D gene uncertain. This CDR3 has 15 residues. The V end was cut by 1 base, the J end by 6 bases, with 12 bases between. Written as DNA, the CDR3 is TGTGCCAGCAGTTTAGGTGGGAATTTAGCCGGGGAGCTGTTTTTT. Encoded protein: CASSLGGNLAGELFF.

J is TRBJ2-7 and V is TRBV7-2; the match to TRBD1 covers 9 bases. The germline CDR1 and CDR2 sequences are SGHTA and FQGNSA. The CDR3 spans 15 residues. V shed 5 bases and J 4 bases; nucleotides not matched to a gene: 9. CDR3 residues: CASSIPGTGLYEQYF. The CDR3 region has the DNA TGTGCCAGCAGCATTCCCGGGACAGGGTTATACGAGCAGTACTTC.

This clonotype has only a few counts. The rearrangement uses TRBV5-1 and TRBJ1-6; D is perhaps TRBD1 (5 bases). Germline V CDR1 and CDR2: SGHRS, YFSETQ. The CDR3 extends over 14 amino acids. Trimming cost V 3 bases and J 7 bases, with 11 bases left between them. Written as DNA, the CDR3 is TGCGCCAGCAGCTCTAATGGGGGGAATTCACCCCTCCACTTT. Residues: CASSSNGGNSPLHF.

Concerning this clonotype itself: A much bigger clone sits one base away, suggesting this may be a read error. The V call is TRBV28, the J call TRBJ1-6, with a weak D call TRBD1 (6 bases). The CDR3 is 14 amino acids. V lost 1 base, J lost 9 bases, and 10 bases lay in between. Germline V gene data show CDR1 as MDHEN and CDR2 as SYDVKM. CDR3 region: CASSLYRAGSPLHF. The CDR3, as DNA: TGTGCCAGCAGTTTATACAGGGCGGGTTCACCCCTCCACTTT. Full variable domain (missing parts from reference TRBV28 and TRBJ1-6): DVKVTQSSRYLVKRTGEKVFLECVQDMDHENMFWYRQDPGLGLRLIYFSYDVKMKEKGDIPEGYSVSREKKERFSLILESASTNQTSMYLCASSLYRAGSPLHFGNGTRLTVT.

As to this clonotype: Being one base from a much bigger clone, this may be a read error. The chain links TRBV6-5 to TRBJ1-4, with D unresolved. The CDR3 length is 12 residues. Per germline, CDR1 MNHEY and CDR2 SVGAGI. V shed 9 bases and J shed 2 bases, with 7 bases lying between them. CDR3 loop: CASLSTNEKLFF. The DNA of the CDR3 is TGTGCCAGTCTGTCTACTAATGAAAAACTGTTTTTT.

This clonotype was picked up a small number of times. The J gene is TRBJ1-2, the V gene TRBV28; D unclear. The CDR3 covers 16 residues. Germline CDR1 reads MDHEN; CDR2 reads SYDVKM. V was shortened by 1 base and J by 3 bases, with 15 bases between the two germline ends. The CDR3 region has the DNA TGTGCCAGCAGTTTATCGGCTAGCAACCGGTACTATGGCTACACCTTC. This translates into CASSLSASNRYYGYTF.

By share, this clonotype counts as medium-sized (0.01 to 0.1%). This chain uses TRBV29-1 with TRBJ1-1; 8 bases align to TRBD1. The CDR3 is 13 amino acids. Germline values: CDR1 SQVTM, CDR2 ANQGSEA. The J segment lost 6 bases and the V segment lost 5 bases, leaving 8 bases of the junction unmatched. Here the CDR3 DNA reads TGCAGCGTTCGGACAGGGATGGAGGCTGAAGCTTTCTTT. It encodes CSVRTGMEAEAFF.